The text below deals with one TCR beta chain. As processed by the authors: Counts of nucleated cells, estimated from reference gene primer amplification, were obtained. Profiling relied on immunoSEQ multiplex PCR, and the TCRdb table lists in-frame clones only, not all of them. That table furnishes V, J and clone size, whereas the DNA furnished D and trimming. The sample lists 200,000 to 250,000 clones, over 80% occurring once. V dropped 2 bases and J dropped 6; count of bases not matched to a gene: 3. The CDR3 is made up of 14 amino acids. The V gene's germline CDR1 is KGHSH and CDR2 LQKENI. The data derive from a study of blood T cell repertoires in COVID-19. Clinical histories supplied by participants themselves formed the basis of cohort assignment.

The receptor's source is a woman aged 40 to 55 who had recovered from COVID-19. V is TRBV18 and J is TRBJ2-2, with 7 bases aligning to TRBD2. Sequencing used PBMCs or T cells enriched from blood (not recorded which). DNA of the CDR3: TGTGCCAGCTCACCAACTCGGGGGGCCGGGGAGCTGTTTTTT. Translated, it gives CASSPTRGAGELFF.